This T cell receptor beta chain was identified in a study of technical replicates of blood from several donors. Germline loops: CDR1 KGHSH, CDR2 LQKENI. The CDR3 length is 14 residues. V was pared by 4 bases and J by 4 bases, with 11 bases between. Measured with immunoSEQ multiplex PCR; TCRdb has only the in-frame clones, and not every one. The sample records over 60,000 clones, 85% to 95% being singletons. Sequenced material: T cells isolated from PBMCs. The receptor comes from a human donor in good health. This rearrangement joins TRBV18 to TRBJ1-5; maybe TRBD1 (6 bases). The DNA of the CDR3 is TGTGCCAGCTCACAAGAACAGGGAAATCAGCCCCAGCATTTT. Residues: CASSQEQGNQPQHF.